Listed below are T cell receptor beta chains from one sample, sequenced in a study of molecular identifiers for immune sequencing clone quantification. Each CDR3 protein gets one entry after TCRdb re-called the PCR reads with MiXCR. The sample lists about half a million distinct CDR3 sequences; 25% were seen once. Sequencing input: naive CD8+ T cells from blood, with Jurkat cell RNA spiked in. These receptors came from a human donor in good health. Some libraries in this study had Jurkat cell RNA spiked in. Each CDR3 is given with its conserved first and last residue. A D gene is named only where the DNA matches it firmly. Size tells how often a clone was seen (once, few, many) or the class of an expanded clone, and some rows leave it out.

length	size	D	V	J	DNA	CDR3
16	NA	NA	TRBV23-1	TRBJ1-3	TGCGCCAGCAGTCAACAGGACCGGAATTCTGGAAACACCATATATTTT	CASSQQDRNSGNTIYF
15	NA	TRBD2	TRBV4-3	TRBJ2-3	TGCGCCAGCAGCCAAGATCGGGAGGGCACAGCTACGCAGTATTTT	CASSQDREGTATQYF
14	many	NA	TRBV30	TRBJ1-5	TGTGCCTGGAGTCCCCCGGGTTCTAATCAGCCCCAGCATTTT	CAWSPPGSNQPQHF
16	NA	TRBD2	TRBV2	TRBJ2-3	TGTGCCAGCAGTGATCCACTAGCGGTGGGCACACATACGCAGTATTTT	CASSDPLAVGTHTQYF
14	NA	NA	TRBV5-1	TRBJ2-1	TGCGCCAGCAGCGTCAATCTGGGATACAATGAGCAGTTCTTC	CASSVNLGYNEQFF
12	few	TRBD1	TRBV30	TRBJ1-1	TGTGCCTGGACAGGGGGGAACACTGAAGCTTTCTTT	CAWTGGNTEAFF
14	NA	TRBD2	TRBV7-2	TRBJ2-5	TGTGCCCGCAGCCCGGGACTAGCGCAAGAACCCCAGTACTTC	CARSPGLAQEPQYF
13	few	NA	TRBV7-9	TRBJ1-4	TGTGCCAGCAGCCAGACAGATAATGAAAAACTGTTTTTT	CASSQTDNEKLFF
18	few	TRBD1	TRBV7-6	TRBJ2-6	TGTGCCAGCAGAGACTTCGACAGGGAAGAGTCTGGGGCCAACGTCCTGACTTTC	CASRDFDREESGANVLTF
15	few	TRBD1	TRBV30	TRBJ1-5	TGTGCCTCAGACGGACAGGGAGATGGCAATCAGCCCCAGCATTTT	CASDGQGDGNQPQHF